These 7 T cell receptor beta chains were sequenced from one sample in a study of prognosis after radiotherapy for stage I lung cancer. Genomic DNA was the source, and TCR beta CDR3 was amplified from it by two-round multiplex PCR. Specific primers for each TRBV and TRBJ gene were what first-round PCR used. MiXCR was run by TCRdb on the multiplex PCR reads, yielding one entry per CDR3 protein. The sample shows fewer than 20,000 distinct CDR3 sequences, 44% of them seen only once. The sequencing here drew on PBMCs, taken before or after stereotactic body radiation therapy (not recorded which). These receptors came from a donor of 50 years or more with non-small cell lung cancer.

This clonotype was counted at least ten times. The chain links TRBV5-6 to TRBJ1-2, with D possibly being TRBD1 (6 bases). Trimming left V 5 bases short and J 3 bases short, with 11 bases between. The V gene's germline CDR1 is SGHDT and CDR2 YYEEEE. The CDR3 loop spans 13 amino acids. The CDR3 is CASRQQGHYGYTF. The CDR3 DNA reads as TGTGCCAGCAGGCAACAGGGCCACTATGGCTACACCTTC.

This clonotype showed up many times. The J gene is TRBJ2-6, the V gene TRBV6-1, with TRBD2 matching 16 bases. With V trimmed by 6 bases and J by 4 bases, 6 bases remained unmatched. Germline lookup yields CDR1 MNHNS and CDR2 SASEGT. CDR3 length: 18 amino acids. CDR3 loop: CASSPGTSGRDGANVLTF. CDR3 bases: TGTGCCAGCAGCCCCGGGACTAGCGGGAGGGACGGGGCCAACGTCCTGACTTTC.

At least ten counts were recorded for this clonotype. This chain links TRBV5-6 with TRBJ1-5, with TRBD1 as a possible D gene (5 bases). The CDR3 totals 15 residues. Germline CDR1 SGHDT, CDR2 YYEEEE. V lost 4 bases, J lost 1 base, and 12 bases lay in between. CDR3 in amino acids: CASSPWGGSNQPQHF. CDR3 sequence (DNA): TGTGCCAGCAGCCCTTGGGGGGGAAGCAATCAGCCCCAGCATTTT.

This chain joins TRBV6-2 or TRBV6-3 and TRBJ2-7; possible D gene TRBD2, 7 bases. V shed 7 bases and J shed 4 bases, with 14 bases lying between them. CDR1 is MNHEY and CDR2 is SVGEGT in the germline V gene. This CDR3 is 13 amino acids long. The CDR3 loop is CASTGGGTYEQYF. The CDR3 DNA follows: TGTGCCAGCACTGGGGGAGGGACATACGAGCAGTACTTC.

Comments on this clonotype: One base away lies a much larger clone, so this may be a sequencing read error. CDR3 protein: CVWSYSSYEQYF. CDR3 in DNA: TGTGTCTGGAGTTACAGTAGCTACGAGCAGTACTTC. The chain employs TRBV30 and TRBJ2-7; D gene unclear. The germline CDR1 and CDR2 sequences are GTSNPN and SVGIG (reference sequence). The CDR3 extends over 12 amino acids.

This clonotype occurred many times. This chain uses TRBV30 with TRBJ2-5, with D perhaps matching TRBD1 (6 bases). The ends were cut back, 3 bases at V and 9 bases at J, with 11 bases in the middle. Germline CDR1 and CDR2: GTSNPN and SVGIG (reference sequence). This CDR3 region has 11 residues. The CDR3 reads CAWSPEGAQYF. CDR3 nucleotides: TGTGCCTGGAGCCCAGAGGGGGCCCAGTACTTC.

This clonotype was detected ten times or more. DNA of the CDR3: TGCGCCAGCAGCTCAAGGACAGGGACTTACAATGAGCAGTTCTTC. It codes for CASSSRTGTYNEQFF. The chain joins TRBV5-1 to TRBJ2-1, with 8 bases lining up with TRBD1. Trimming removed 3 bases from V and 4 bases from J; junction bases left unmatched: 6. The germline gives CDR1 SGHRS, CDR2 YFSETQ. The CDR3 is made up of 15 amino acids.